What follows describes a single TCR beta chain. Its target is unknown. Germline CDR1 is MDHEN and CDR2 is SYDVKM. V was cut by 1 base and J by 6 bases, with 16 bases left in between. The CDR3 runs 16 residues. Libraries were prepared by immunoSEQ multiplex PCR; TCRdb keeps only in-frame clonotypes and omits some of them. The table has fewer than 40,000 clones, 86% seen once; the top ten hold less than 5%. The data were obtained in a study of T cells in localized non-small cell lung cancer. Study outcomes and limitations: Exceeding tumor, uninvolved adjacent lung had the highest T cell clonality.

The sequencing used peripheral blood, collected before any cancer treatment. The TCR originated in a male donor at least 60 years old with stage III lung adenocarcinoma. The chain employs TRBV28 and TRBJ1-3; D not resolved. CDR3 DNA: TGTGCCAGCAGTTTATTGGCCGGGGTTTGGGCAAACACCATATATTTT. Translated: CASSLLAGVWANTIYF.